The T cell receptor (beta chain) described here comes from a study of beta chain features in type 1 diabetes. Background on the study: The patients were much like the healthy donors in age, gender and cell yields. Points from the study as a whole: There was a moderate but significant shortening of TCRB CDR3s in all four CD4+ subsets of Type 1 diabetes patients.

Expressed TCRB transcripts were sequenced, since all the RNA that had been isolated was reverse transcribed. Sequencing used immunoSEQ multiplex PCR; TCRdb keeps in-frame clones, though not all of them. The sample lists 600,000 or so clones, around an eighth seen once, with just under 0.04% in the top ten. Comments on this clone: Antigen specificity is unknown. This same CDR3 is encoded by further DNA sequences in the sample.

V dropped 3 bases and J dropped 5 bases, with 7 bases sitting between them. Germline V lookup: CDR1 GTSNPN, CDR2 SVGIG (reference sequence). This CDR3 contains 11 residues. The receptor's source is a young man with type 1 diabetes. Sequenced input: naive CD4+ T cells from blood. V and J are TRBV30 and TRBJ2-5, with D unclear. CDR3 DNA sequence: TGTGCCTGGAGCTCCTTGGAGACCCAGTACTTC. As protein: CAWSSLETQYF. Full variable domain (remainder filled in from reference TRBV30 and TRBJ2-5): SQTIHQWPATLVQPVGSPLSLECTVEGTSNPNLYWYRQAAGRGLQLLFYSVGIGQISSEVPQNLSASRPQDRQFILSSKKLLLSDSGFYLCAWSSLETQYFGPGTRLLVL.